Below, 21 T cell receptor beta chains from the same sample are listed, as sequenced in a study of radiotherapy plus CTLA-4 blockade in lung cancer. Sequencing used immunoSEQ multiplex PCR; TCRdb keeps in-frame clones, though not all of them. The sample lists tens of thousands of clones, 60% to 80% occurring once. Sequencing was performed on peripheral blood, taken from a patient treated with radiotherapy plus ipilimumab. Every receptor here comes from a human donor with non-small cell lung cancer whose response to radiotherapy plus ipilimumab could not be evaluated.

This rearrangement joins TRBV5-1 to TRBJ2-5; 8 bases agree with TRBD2. The CDR3 is 15 residues long. Germline V CDR1 and CDR2: SGHRS, YFSETQ. Losses at the gene ends were 0 bases for V and 3 bases for J; bases not matched to a gene: 4. The CDR3 DNA reads TGCGCCAGCAGCTTGGGGCAAGCGGGAGAAGAGACCCAGTACTTC. Its translation: CASSLGQAGEETQYF. The entire variable domain, with the rest obtained from reference TRBV5-1 and TRBJ2-5, is as follows: KAGVTQTPRYLIKTRGQQVTLSCSPISGHRSVSWYQQTPGQGLQFLFEYFSETQRNKGNFPGRFSGRQFSNSRSEMNVSTLELGDSALYLCASSLGQAGEETQYFGPGTRLLVL.

The V gene is TRBV5-1, the J gene TRBJ2-3, with TRBD2 matching over 13 bases. The junction had 2 bases not matched to a gene; V was cut back by 0 bases and J by 4 bases. CDR1 SGHRS and CDR2 YFSETQ come from the germline V gene. This CDR3 spans 16 amino acids. The CDR3 reads CASSLVLAGGADTQYF. The CDR3, as DNA: TGCGCCAGCAGCTTGGTACTAGCGGGAGGGGCAGATACGCAGTATTTT.

The genes are TRBV7-8 and TRBJ1-5, with D hard to call. The ends were cut back, 3 bases at V and 2 bases at J, with 8 bases in the middle. This CDR3 spans 14 amino acids. CDR1 is SGHVS and CDR2 is FQNEAQ in the germline V gene. The CDR3 DNA reads TGTGCCAGCAGCTTCAATCGGGGCAATCAGCCCCAGCATTTT. This codes for CASSFNRGNQPQHF.

The chain employs TRBV4-2 and TRBJ1-2; 10 nucleotides agree with TRBD1. The CDR3 runs 17 residues. With 4 bases clipped from V and 4 bases from J, the junction kept 12 bases outside the gene matches. Per the germline V gene, CDR1 is LGHNA and CDR2 is YNFKEQ. CDR3 nucleotides: TGTGCCAGCAGCCCCGGACAGGGGGGTGACCCAATCTATGGCTACACCTTC. It yields the protein CASSPGQGGDPIYGYTF.

The V gene is TRBV2, the J gene TRBJ2-1, with 9 nucleotides matching TRBD2. The CDR3 runs 17 residues. Germline CDR1 is SNHLY and CDR2 is FYNNEI. V shed 0 bases and J 8 bases; nucleotides not matched to a gene: 11. The CDR3 reads CASSEARTSERTDEQFF. In DNA form, the CDR3 reads TGTGCCAGCAGTGAAGCTAGGACTAGCGAAAGGACGGATGAGCAGTTCTTC.

The J gene is TRBJ2-3, the V gene TRBV30; the D gene is possibly TRBD2 (6 bases). Germline CDR1 GTSNPN, CDR2 SVGIG (reference sequence). The CDR3 totals 12 residues. With 2 bases removed from V and 5 bases from J, the gap between germline ends came to 8 bases. The DNA of the CDR3 is TGTGCCTGGAGTAAGGGAGGAGATACGCAGTATTTT. It specifies CAWSKGGDTQYF.

In DNA, the CDR3 is TGTGCCAGCAGCTACGACAGGGGTTATAATCAGCCCCAGCATTTT. Protein product: CASSYDRGYNQPQHF. The rearrangement links TRBV7-9 to TRBJ1-5; 8 positions agree with TRBD1. The CDR3 is made up of 15 amino acids. The junction had 6 bases not matched to a gene; V was cut back by 4 bases and J by 4 bases. Germline loops: CDR1 SEHNR, CDR2 FQNEAQ (reference sequence). Full variable domain (missing parts from reference TRBV7-9 and TRBJ1-5): DTGVSQNPRHKITKRGQNVTFRCDPISEHNRLYWYRQTLGQGPEFLTYFQNEAQLEKSRLLSDRFSAERPKGSFSTLEIQRTEQGDSAMYLCASSYDRGYNQPQHFGDGTRLSIL.

This clone was found a few times. The CDR3 region is CASSLGTSGTGEQFF. CDR3 nucleotides: TGTGCCAGCAGCTTGGGGACTAGCGGGACCGGAGAGCAGTTCTTC. The chain couples TRBV5-4 to TRBJ2-1; 12 bases map to TRBD2. The CDR3 loop spans 15 amino acids. Trimming removed 0 bases from V and 10 bases from J; junction bases left unmatched: 5. Per germline, CDR1 SGHNT and CDR2 YYREEE (reference sequence).

The chain couples TRBV5-6 to TRBJ1-1, with D hard to call. CDR1 and CDR2 from the germline V gene are SGHDT and YYEEEE. There are 11 residues in the CDR3. V was clipped by 5 bases and J by 6 bases, with 8 bases between them. The CDR3 here is CASRSPSEAFF. Written as DNA, the CDR3 is TGTGCCAGCAGGTCCCCCTCTGAAGCTTTCTTT.

The gene calls are TRBV20-1 and TRBJ2-7, with D possibly matching TRBD2 (5 bases). The CDR3 extends over 11 amino acids. Germline V gene sequence: CDR1 DFQATT, CDR2 SNEGSKA (reference sequence). Trimming removed 3 bases at V and 7 bases at J, with 10 bases between. The CDR3 DNA reads TGCAGTGCTAGTGTAGCGCGGGAGCAGTACTTC. Translating it yields CSASVAREQYF.

The chain carries TRBV6-1 and TRBJ2-7; possibly TRBD2 for D (7 bases). CDR1 is MNHNS and CDR2 is SASEGT in the germline V gene. Trimming stripped 4 bases from V and 1 base from J, with 14 bases between. The CDR3 consists of 15 residues. CDR3 sequence: CASSVPRGASYEQYF. In DNA, the CDR3 is TGTGCCAGCAGTGTCCCTCGGGGGGCGTCCTACGAGCAGTACTTC.

CDR3 DNA: TGCGCCAGCAGCCTTGGACAGGCCAATCAGCCCCAGCATTTT. This encodes CASSLGQANQPQHF. The chain has TRBV4-1 and TRBJ1-5; 7 positions agree with TRBD1. Per the germline V gene, CDR1 is MGHRA and CDR2 is YSYEKL. The CDR3 is 14 amino acids. The J segment lost 3 bases and the V segment lost 4 bases, leaving 3 bases of the junction unmatched.

The chain uses TRBV7-2 and TRBJ2-1; 9 bases are a match to TRBD2. V lost 5 bases and J lost 10; bases outside the gene matches: 9. Germline V lookup: CDR1 SGHTA, CDR2 FQGNSA. The CDR3 runs to 14 residues. The CDR3 here is CASSARLAEGEQFF. DNA for the CDR3: TGTGCCAGCAGCGCAAGACTAGCGGAGGGGGAGCAGTTCTTC. Using reference TRBV7-2 and TRBJ2-1 for the parts outside the CDR3, the full variable domain is GAGVSQSPSNKVTEKGKDVELRCDPISGHTALYWYRQSLGQGLEFLIYFQGNSAPDKSGLPSDRFSAERTGGSVSTLTIQRTQQEDSAVYLCASSARLAEGEQFFGPGTRLTVL.

This clone was observed a handful of times. Germline is not matched at one junction end, which may reflect a read error. The chain links TRBV6-6 to TRBJ1-6; weak D call: TRBD1 (5 bases). CDR3 size: 16 residues. Germline loops: CDR1 MNHNY, CDR2 SVGAGI (reference sequence). The CDR3 DNA follows: TGTGCCAGCAGTCACTCTGGAGGGGCTGGTAATTCACCCCTCCACTTT. This gives the protein CASSHSGGAGNSPLHF.

The J gene is TRBJ1-4, the V gene TRBV2; D may be TRBD1 (5 bases). With 4 bases removed from V and 7 bases from J, the gap between germline ends came to 10 bases. Germline loops: CDR1 SNHLY, CDR2 FYNNEI. The CDR3 runs to 13 residues. CDR3 region: CASSAQGGEKLFF. CDR3 nucleotides: TGTGCCAGCAGTGCTCAGGGTGGTGAAAAACTGTTTTTT. The variable domain in full, completed from reference TRBV2 and TRBJ1-4, reads EPEVTQTPSHQVTQMGQEVILRCVPISNHLYFYWYRQILGQKVEFLVSFYNNEISEKSEIFDDQFSVERPDGSNFTLKIRSTKLEDSAMYFCASSAQGGEKLFFGSGTQLSVL.

This chain uses TRBV4-1 with TRBJ2-3, with TRBD2 identical over 13 bases. The CDR3 is 18 amino acids. The trim removed 4 bases at V and 0 bases at J, leaving 7 bases unmatched. Germline CDR1 and CDR2: MGHRA and YSYEKL. The CDR3 DNA sequence: TGCGCCAGCAGCCCGACTAGCGGGAGGCGATCTAGCACAGATACGCAGTATTTT. Its protein is CASSPTSGRRSSTDTQYF.

This chain joins TRBV5-1 and TRBJ2-3; 11 bases match TRBD2. Germline V lookup: CDR1 SGHRS, CDR2 YFSETQ. The length of the CDR3 is 16 residues. J gave up 0 bases and V 4 bases, and 4 bases lay outside the gene matches. The CDR3 region has the DNA TGCGCCAGCAGCCCGGGACTAGCGGAGAGCACAGATACGCAGTATTTT. It specifies CASSPGLAESTDTQYF.

The chain couples TRBV10-2 to TRBJ2-7; TRBD1 matches at 7 bases. V lost 3 bases and J lost 5; bases outside the gene matches: 10. The V gene's germline CDR1 is WSHSY and CDR2 SAAADI. This CDR3 comprises 15 residues. DNA for the CDR3: TGCGCCAGCAGTGATGCCCCAAGACAGGGCAACGAGCAGTACTTC. Translating it yields CASSDAPRQGNEQYF.

This clone was seen more than once but under ten times. The CDR3 sequence: CASSQEAGTGGNEQYF. In nucleotides, the CDR3 is TGCGCCAGCAGCCAAGAAGCCGGGACAGGGGGAAACGAGCAGTACTTC. This chain joins TRBV4-3 and TRBJ2-4; 11 nucleotides line up with TRBD1. The J call may be incorrect, as the DNA end agrees better with TRBJ2-7. The CDR3 extends over 16 amino acids. The V gene's germline CDR1 is LGHNA and CDR2 YSLEER.

The DNA for the CDR3 is TGTGCCAGCAGTGACCTAGCGGGGGGTTACAATGAGCAGTTCTTC. Translated, it gives CASSDLAGGYNEQFF. The rearrangement uses TRBV6-4 and TRBJ2-1; 11 bases line up with TRBD2. The germline V gene encodes CDR1 MRHNA and CDR2 SNTAGT. The CDR3 consists of 15 residues. Trimming at V came to 2 bases and at J to 4 bases, leaving 1 base not matched to a gene.

The chain links TRBV6-1 to TRBJ1-2; D call uncertain. Trimming pared 1 base from V and 8 bases from J, leaving 14 bases between. Germline V CDR1 and CDR2: MNHNS, SASEGT. There are 14 residues in the CDR3. The CDR3 sequence is CASSEVGGIGGYTF. For the CDR3, the DNA is TGTGCCAGCAGTGAAGTAGGAGGAATCGGCGGCTACACCTTC.